These 20 T cell receptor beta chains came from one sample sequenced in a study. TCRdb re-analysed the 5' RACE reads in MiXCR, keeping a single row per CDR3 protein. The sample records about 54,000 distinct CDR3 sequences, 15% to 20% being singletons. Sample: naive CD4+ T cells sorted from blood. Regarding subset: naive CD4+ T cells, CD4+CD45RA+CD25-. Receptors were obtained from a female donor with breast cancer.

This clonotype appeared many times. The V call is TRBV6-1, the J call TRBJ2-5; the D gene is possibly TRBD1 (7 bases). V lost 5 bases and J lost 3, with 10 bases in between. The CDR3 totals 13 residues. CDR1 and CDR2 from the germline V gene are MNHNS and SASEGT. This CDR3 is CASSTGEEETQYF. The CDR3 nucleotides read TGTGCCAGCAGTACAGGGGAGGAAGAGACCCAGTACTTC.

There are many counts of this clonotype. The chain uses TRBV29-1 and TRBJ2-1, with 8 bases aligning to TRBD1. The trim removed 6 bases at V and 7 bases at J, leaving 11 bases unmatched. Looked up from germline, CDR1 is SQVTM and CDR2 is ANQGSEA. This CDR3 spans 14 amino acids. CDR3 sequence: CSVKSRGRSNEQFF. The CDR3 nucleotides read TGCAGCGTAAAGTCCAGGGGGCGTAGTAATGAGCAGTTCTTC.

This clonotype was picked up a small number of times. The chain carries TRBV20-1 and TRBJ1-2; D remains unclear. Trimming left V 6 bases short and J 5 bases short, with 10 bases between. From germline, CDR1 is DFQATT and CDR2 SNEGSKA (reference sequence). This CDR3 is built from 11 residues. The CDR3 DNA reads as TGCAGTGCAGTGGGCCTTTATGGCTACACCTTC. Translated: CSAVGLYGYTF.

This clonotype was counted many times. The rearrangement links TRBV6-5 to TRBJ2-7; 7 bases agree with TRBD1. CDR3 size: 15 residues. V lost 4 bases, J lost 0 bases, and 6 bases stayed unmatched. Looked up from germline, CDR1 is MNHEY and CDR2 is SVGAGI. This CDR3 reads CASSLTGSRSYEQYF. In DNA form, the CDR3 reads TGTGCCAGCAGTTTGACAGGGAGTCGCTCCTACGAGCAGTACTTC.

This clonotype came up a few times. The genes are TRBV5-1 and TRBJ1-1, with 9 bases fitting TRBD1. CDR1 is SGHRS and CDR2 is YFSETQ in the germline V gene. The CDR3 consists of 16 residues. V lost 0 bases to trimming and J lost 1 base; unmatched junction nucleotides: 4. CDR3 residues: CASSLAGDRENTEAFF. CDR3 DNA: TGCGCCAGCAGCTTGGCCGGGGACAGGGAGAACACTGAAGCTTTCTTT.

CDR3 sequence reads: CASSPTRRATNEKLFF. CDR3 nucleotides: TGTGCCAGCAGTCCGACGCGGAGGGCAACTAATGAAAAACTGTTTTTT. V is TRBV28 and J is TRBJ1-4; no reliable D call. Germline V gene sequence: CDR1 MDHEN, CDR2 SYDVKM. The CDR3 covers 16 residues. V lost 5 bases, J lost 0 bases, and 13 bases lay in between.

At least ten counts were recorded for this clonotype. The V gene is TRBV6-5, the J gene TRBJ1-1; no firm D call. The V gene lost 7 bases and the J gene lost 1 base, with 13 bases spanning the gap. CDR3 size: 14 residues. In germline, CDR1 is MNHEY, CDR2 SVGAGI. The CDR3 DNA sequence: TGTGCCAGCAAGGGTCCGGCAGCGAACACTGAAGCTTTCTTT. Its protein product is CASKGPAANTEAFF.

This clonotype was observed a handful of times. The CDR3 DNA is TGTGCCAGGTACACCGGGGAGCTGTTTTTT. Its translation is CARYTGELFF. The chain is built from TRBV27 and TRBJ2-2; D is ambiguous. In germline, CDR1 is MNHEY, CDR2 SMNVEV (reference sequence). The CDR3 loop spans 10 amino acids. V gave up 9 bases and J gave up 3 bases, with 2 bases separating them.

With regard to this clonotype: One base away lies a much larger clone, so this may be a sequencing read error. The chain combines TRBV5-1 with TRBJ1-5, with a tentative D call TRBD1 (5 bases). V was clipped by 2 bases and J by 7 bases, with 13 bases between them. The CDR3 runs 14 residues. Germline V gene sequence: CDR1 SGHRS, CDR2 YFSETQ. The CDR3 nucleotides are TGCGCCAGCAGCTTTCCCAGGGTAGAGCAGCCCCAGCATTTT. It codes for CASSFPRVEQPQHF.

CDR3 in DNA: TGTGCTAGTTGTGCGTTGCTGGGACAGGGAGACTCTGGGGCCAACGTCCTGACTTTC. This sequence encodes CASCALLGQGDSGANVLTF. V is TRBV12-5 and J is TRBJ2-6; 9 positions match TRBD1. Per the germline V gene, CDR1 is LGHNT and CDR2 is FRNRAP. This CDR3 spans 19 amino acids. J was trimmed by 0 bases and V by 8 bases; bases with no gene match: 14.

V and J are TRBV20-1 and TRBJ1-6; D is unclear. The CDR3 contains 13 residues. Germline CDR1 and CDR2: DFQATT and SNEGSKA (reference sequence). CDR3 in DNA: TGCATTGTAGGGCAGAGAATCAATTCACCCCTCCACTTT. Protein sequence: CIVGQRINSPLHF.

The chain has TRBV5-1 and TRBJ2-7; a possible D gene is TRBD1 (6 bases). This CDR3 region has 14 residues. V lost 0 bases, J lost 6 bases, and 13 bases lay in between. Germline CDR1 SGHRS, CDR2 YFSETQ. CDR3 bases: TGCGCCAGCAGCTTGGGAATACAGGGTGGCGAGCAGTACTTC. Protein: CASSLGIQGGEQYF.

There are many counts of this clonotype. The gene calls are TRBV6-6 and TRBJ2-3, with 8 bases lining up with TRBD1. Germline loops: CDR1 MNHNY, CDR2 SVGAGI (reference sequence). Germline trimming cut 6 bases from V and 3 bases from J; bases unmatched to any gene: 5. This CDR3 is 14 amino acids long. This chain's CDR3 is CASSLTGATDTQYF. The CDR3 DNA reads as TGTGCCAGCAGCTTGACAGGGGCTACAGATACGCAGTATTTT.

The chain joins TRBV5-6 to TRBJ2-4; D might be TRBD2 (6 bases). Trimming left V 2 bases short and J 0 bases short, with 9 bases between. The CDR3 is made up of 15 amino acids. The V gene's germline CDR1 is SGHDT and CDR2 YYEEEE. The DNA for the CDR3 is TGTGCCAGCAGCTTTAGCGGACTAGCCAAAAACATTCAGTACTTC. The encoded protein is CASSFSGLAKNIQYF.

The J gene is TRBJ2-1, the V gene TRBV20-1, with 9 bases that match TRBD1. This CDR3 spans 13 amino acids. From germline, CDR1 is DFQATT and CDR2 SNEGSKA (reference sequence). Germline trimming cut 4 bases from V and 4 bases from J; bases unmatched to any gene: 2. The chain's CDR3 is CSAKGQGYNEQFF. The CDR3 DNA reads TGCAGTGCTAAGGGACAGGGTTACAATGAGCAGTTCTTC.

This clonotype came up a few times. The rearrangement links TRBV5-1 to TRBJ2-1, with 7 bases that match TRBD1. V lost 0 bases and J lost 9; bases outside the gene matches: 6. This CDR3 is 14 amino acids long. CDR1 and CDR2 (germline): SGHRS, YFSETQ. This CDR3 is CASSLEQGIGEQFF. The CDR3 DNA follows: TGCGCCAGCAGCTTGGAACAGGGGATTGGTGAGCAGTTCTTC.

This clonotype was detected a few times. V and J are TRBV7-6 and TRBJ2-2; maybe TRBD2 (6 bases). Trimming shortened V by 5 bases and J by 3 bases, and 13 bases separated the two germline ends. This CDR3 is 15 amino acids long. The V gene's germline CDR1 is SGHVS and CDR2 FNYEAQ. The CDR3 DNA sequence: TGTGCCAGCAGCCAAGGAAGGGAGGACACCGGGGAGCTGTTTTTT. Translated, it gives CASSQGREDTGELFF.

This clonotype was counted at least ten times. This sequence joins TRBV5-1 and TRBJ2-7; maybe TRBD2 (5 bases). With 6 bases removed from V and 5 bases from J, the gap between germline ends came to 15 bases. The CDR3 length is 13 residues. Germline V gene lookup returns CDR1 SGHRS and CDR2 YFSETQ. The CDR3 loop reads CASTRNLGDEQYF. CDR3 nucleotides: TGCGCCAGCACCAGGAACCTGGGAGACGAGCAGTACTTC.

The chain is built from TRBV19 and TRBJ1-3, with D unclear. CDR1 and CDR2 from the germline V gene are LNHDA and SQIVND (reference sequence). Trimming took 5 bases from V and 2 from J, leaving 10 bases between them. The CDR3 consists of 14 residues. The CDR3 coding sequence is TGTGCCAGTAGTCCCGGGAGCGCTGGAAACACCATATATTTT. Translated, it gives CASSPGSAGNTIYF. The full variable domain, in which reference TRBV19 and TRBJ1-3 provide the parts outside the CDR3, is DGGITQSPKYLFRKEGQNVTLSCEQNLNHDAMYWYRQDPGQGLRLIYYSQIVNDFQKGDIAEGYSVSREKKESFPLTVTSAQKNPTAFYLCASSPGSAGNTIYFGEGSWLTVV.

This clonotype was detected a few times. V is TRBV12-3 or TRBV12-4 and J is TRBJ1-2, with D tentatively TRBD1 (5 bases). The CDR3 is 11 amino acids. V gave up 7 bases and J gave up 8 bases, with 11 bases separating them. The chain's CDR3 is CASTVGGGYTF. CDR3 DNA sequence: TGTGCCAGCACCGTGGGGGGGGGCTACACCTTC.